The T cell receptor beta chain described here comes from a study of T cell changes during pregnancy in multiple sclerosis. Germline CDR1 and CDR2: SGHRS and YFSETQ. V was shortened by 4 bases and J by 2 bases, with 27 bases between the two germline ends. This CDR3 comprises 19 residues. Only in-frame clones appear in the TCRdb table, and some are missing; sequencing was by immunoSEQ multiplex PCR. The table has 70,000 to 95,000 clones, over 85% seen once; the top ten hold around 1.7%. In its sample, this clone was seen once. The chain has TRBV5-1 and TRBJ2-5; D perhaps matches TRBD2 (6 bases). The sample here was peripheral blood, taken after pregnancy. This clonotype originated in a female donor in good health, enrolled as a control in a pregnancy study. This chain's CDR3 is CASSLQGSRRGREQETQYF. CDR3 coding DNA: TGCGCCAGCAGCCTGCAGGGAAGCAGGAGGGGCCGGGAACAAGAGACCCAGTACTTC.